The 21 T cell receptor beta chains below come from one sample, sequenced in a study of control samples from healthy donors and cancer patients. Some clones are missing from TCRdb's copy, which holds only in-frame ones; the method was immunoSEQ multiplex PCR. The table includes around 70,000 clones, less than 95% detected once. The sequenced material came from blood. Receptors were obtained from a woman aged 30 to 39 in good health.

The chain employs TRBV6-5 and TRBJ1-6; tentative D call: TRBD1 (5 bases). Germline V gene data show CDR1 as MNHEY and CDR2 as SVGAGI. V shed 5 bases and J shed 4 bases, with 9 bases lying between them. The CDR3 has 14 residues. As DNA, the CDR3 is TGTGCCAGCAGTCCCGACAGATATAATTCACCCCTCCACTTT. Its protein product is CASSPDRYNSPLHF.

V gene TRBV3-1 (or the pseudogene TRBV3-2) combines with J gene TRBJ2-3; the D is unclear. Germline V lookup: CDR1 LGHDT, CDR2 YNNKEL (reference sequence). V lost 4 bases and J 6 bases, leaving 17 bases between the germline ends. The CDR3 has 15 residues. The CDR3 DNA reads TGTGCCAGCAGCCCCAATCGGGCTCGTGGGGATACGCAGTATTTT. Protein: CASSPNRARGDTQYF.

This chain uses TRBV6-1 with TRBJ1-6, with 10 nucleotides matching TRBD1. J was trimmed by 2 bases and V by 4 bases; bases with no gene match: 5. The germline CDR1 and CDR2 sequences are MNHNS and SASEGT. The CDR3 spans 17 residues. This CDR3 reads CASSGTGGLAYNSPLHF. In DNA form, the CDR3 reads TGTGCCAGCAGTGGGACAGGGGGTCTCGCCTATAATTCACCCCTCCACTTT.

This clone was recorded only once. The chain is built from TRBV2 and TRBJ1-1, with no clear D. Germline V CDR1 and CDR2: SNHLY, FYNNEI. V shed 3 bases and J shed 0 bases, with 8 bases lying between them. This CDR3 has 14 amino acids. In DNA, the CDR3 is TGTGCCAGCAGTGAGGGTAGAATGAACACTGAAGCTTTCTTT. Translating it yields CASSEGRMNTEAFF.

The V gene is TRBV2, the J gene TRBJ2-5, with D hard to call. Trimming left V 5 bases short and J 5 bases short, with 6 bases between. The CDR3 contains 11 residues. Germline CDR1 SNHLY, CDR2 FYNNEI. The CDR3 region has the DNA TGTGCCAGCAGTATTTCTGAGACCCAGTACTTC. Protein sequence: CASSISETQYF. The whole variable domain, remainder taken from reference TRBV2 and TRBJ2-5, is EPEVTQTPSHQVTQMGQEVILRCVPISNHLYFYWYRQILGQKVEFLVSFYNNEISEKSEIFDDQFSVERPDGSNFTLKIRSTKLEDSAMYFCASSISETQYFGPGTRLLVL.

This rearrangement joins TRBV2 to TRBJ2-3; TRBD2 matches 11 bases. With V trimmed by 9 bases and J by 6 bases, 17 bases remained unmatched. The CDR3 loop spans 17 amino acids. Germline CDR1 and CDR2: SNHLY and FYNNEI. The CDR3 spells CASLTSGGEISIDTQYF. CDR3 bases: TGTGCCAGTTTAACTAGCGGGGGCGAAATATCCATCGATACGCAGTATTTT.

The CDR3 loop reads CASSESGTAGDGYTF. CDR3 sequence (DNA): TGTGCCAGCAGTGAAAGTGGTACGGCAGGTGATGGCTACACCTTC. The V call is TRBV2, the J call TRBJ1-2; D not certain. The CDR3 has 15 amino acids. Trimming stripped 2 bases from V and 6 bases from J, with 16 bases between. Germline CDR1 and CDR2: SNHLY and FYNNEI.

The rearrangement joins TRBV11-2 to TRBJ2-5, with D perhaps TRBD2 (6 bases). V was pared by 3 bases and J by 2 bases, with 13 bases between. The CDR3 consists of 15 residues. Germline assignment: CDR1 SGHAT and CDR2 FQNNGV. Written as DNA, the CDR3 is TGTGCCAGCAGCTTTTTCGGCGCGGGGCAAGAGACCCAGTACTTC. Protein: CASSFFGAGQETQYF. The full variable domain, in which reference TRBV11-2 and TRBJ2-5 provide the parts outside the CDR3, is EAGVAQSPRYKIIEKRQSVAFWCNPISGHATLYWYQQILGQGPKLLIQFQNNGVVDDSQLPKDRFSAERLKGVDSTLKIQPAKLEDSAVYLCASSFFGAGQETQYFGPGTRLLVL.

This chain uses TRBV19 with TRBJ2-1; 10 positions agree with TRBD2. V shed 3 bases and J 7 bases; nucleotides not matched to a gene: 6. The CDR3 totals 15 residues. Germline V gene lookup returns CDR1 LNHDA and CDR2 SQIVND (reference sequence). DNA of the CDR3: TGTGCCAGTAGTATGTGGCTAGCGGGGGAGAATGAGCAGTTCTTC. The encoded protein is CASSMWLAGENEQFF.

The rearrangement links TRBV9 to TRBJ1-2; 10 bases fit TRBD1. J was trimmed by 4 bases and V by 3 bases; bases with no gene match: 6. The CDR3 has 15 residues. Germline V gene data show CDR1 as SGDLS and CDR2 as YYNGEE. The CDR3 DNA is TGTGCCAGCAGCGAGGGGACAGGGGACGCCTATGGCTACACCTTC. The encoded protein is CASSEGTGDAYGYTF.

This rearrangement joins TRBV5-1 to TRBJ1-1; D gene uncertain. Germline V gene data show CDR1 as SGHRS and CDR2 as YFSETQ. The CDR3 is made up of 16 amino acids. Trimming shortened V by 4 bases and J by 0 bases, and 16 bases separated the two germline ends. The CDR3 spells CASSVQPTLMNTEAFF. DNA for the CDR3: TGCGCCAGCAGCGTACAGCCTACCCTGATGAACACTGAAGCTTTCTTT.

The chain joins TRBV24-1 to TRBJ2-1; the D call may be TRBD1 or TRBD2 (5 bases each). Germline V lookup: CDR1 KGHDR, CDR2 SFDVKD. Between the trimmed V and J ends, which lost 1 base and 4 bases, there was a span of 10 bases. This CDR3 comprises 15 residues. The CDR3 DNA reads TGTGCCACCAGTGATTTTCGGGGCCTGTACAATGAGCAGTTCTTC. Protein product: CATSDFRGLYNEQFF.

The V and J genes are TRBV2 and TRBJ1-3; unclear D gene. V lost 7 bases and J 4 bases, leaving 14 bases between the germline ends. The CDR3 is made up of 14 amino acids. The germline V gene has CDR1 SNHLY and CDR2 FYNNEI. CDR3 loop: CASNPTGGGNTIYF. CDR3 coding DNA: TGTGCCAGCAACCCCACGGGTGGAGGAAACACCATATATTTT.

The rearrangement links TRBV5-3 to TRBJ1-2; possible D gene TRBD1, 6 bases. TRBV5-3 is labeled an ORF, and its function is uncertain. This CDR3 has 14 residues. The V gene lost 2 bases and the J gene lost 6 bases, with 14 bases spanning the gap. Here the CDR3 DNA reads TGTGCCAGAAGCTTCCTCCTCAGGGGCGATGGCTACACCTTC. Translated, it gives CARSFLLRGDGYTF.

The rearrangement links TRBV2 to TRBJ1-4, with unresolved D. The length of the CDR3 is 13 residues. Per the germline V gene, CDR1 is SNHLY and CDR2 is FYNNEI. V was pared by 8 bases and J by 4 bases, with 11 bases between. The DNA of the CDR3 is TGTGCCAGCTGTCCGAATATTAATGAAAAACTGTTTTTT. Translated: CASCPNINEKLFF.

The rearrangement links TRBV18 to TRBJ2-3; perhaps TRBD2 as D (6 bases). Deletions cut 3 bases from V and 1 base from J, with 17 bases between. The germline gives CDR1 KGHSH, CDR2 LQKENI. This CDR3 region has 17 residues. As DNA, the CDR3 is TGTGCCAGCTCACCCTTTGGAGGGGATTTAGGCACAGATACGCAGTATTTT. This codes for CASSPFGGDLGTDTQYF.

Here the CDR3 reads CSVGRGNIQYF. As DNA, the CDR3 is TGCAGCGTTGGAAGGGGAAACATTCAGTACTTC. This chain connects TRBV29-1 to TRBJ2-4; TRBD1 might be the D (5 bases). V lost 4 bases, J lost 6 bases, and 7 bases lay in between. The CDR3 is made up of 11 amino acids. Per the germline V gene, CDR1 is SQVTM and CDR2 is ANQGSEA.

This CDR3 is CASSPSSGLNYGYTF. The CDR3, as DNA: TGTGCCAGCAGCCCCTCAAGCGGACTCAACTATGGCTACACCTTC. The chain has TRBV9 and TRBJ1-2; D gene unclear. CDR1 is SGDLS, CDR2 YYNGEE, per germline. The V and J ends lost 4 bases and 2 bases respectively, with 15 bases between them. This CDR3 contains 15 residues.

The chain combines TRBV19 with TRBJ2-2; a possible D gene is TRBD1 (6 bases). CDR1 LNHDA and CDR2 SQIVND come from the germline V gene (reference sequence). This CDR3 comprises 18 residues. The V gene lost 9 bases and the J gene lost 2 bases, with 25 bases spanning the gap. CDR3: CASRTAGTKDFNTGELFF. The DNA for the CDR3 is TGTGCCAGCAGAACCGCCGGGACAAAGGATTTTAACACCGGGGAGCTGTTTTTT. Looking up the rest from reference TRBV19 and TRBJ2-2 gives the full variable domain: DGGITQSPKYLFRKEGQNVTLSCEQNLNHDAMYWYRQDPGQGLRLIYYSQIVNDFQKGDIAEGYSVSREKKESFPLTVTSAQKNPTAFYLCASRTAGTKDFNTGELFFGEGSRLTVL.

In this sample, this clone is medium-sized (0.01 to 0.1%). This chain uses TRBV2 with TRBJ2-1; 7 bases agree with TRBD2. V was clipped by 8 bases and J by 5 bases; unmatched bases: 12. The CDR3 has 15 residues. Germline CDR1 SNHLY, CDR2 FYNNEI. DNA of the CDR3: TGTGCCAGCCTTGTGGAGCGGGGTAGAAACAATGAGCAGTTCTTC. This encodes CASLVERGRNNEQFF. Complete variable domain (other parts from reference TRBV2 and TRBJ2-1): EPEVTQTPSHQVTQMGQEVILRCVPISNHLYFYWYRQILGQKVEFLVSFYNNEISEKSEIFDDQFSVERPDGSNFTLKIRSTKLEDSAMYFCASLVERGRNNEQFFGPGTRLTVL.

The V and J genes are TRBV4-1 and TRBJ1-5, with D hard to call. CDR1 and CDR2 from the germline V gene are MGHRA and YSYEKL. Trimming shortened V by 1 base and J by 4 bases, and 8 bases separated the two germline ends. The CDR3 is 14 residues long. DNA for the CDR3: TGCGCCAGCAGCCAAGTGCAGATAAATCAGCCCCAGCATTTT. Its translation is CASSQVQINQPQHF.